The present entry profiles one T cell receptor (beta chain) with its context. Its antigen is still unknown. Qualities for individual bases were not recorded, and no much larger clone is one base off. In the prospective study, participants were about 18 to 89 years old, resided in fewer than 25 geographic areas of the United States, and were enrolled through a virtual design. To assign participants to cohorts, the prospective study relied on clinical history that participants themselves reported in a screening survey and a study questionnaire. ImmuneRACE Cohort 3 recovered participants were defined by two consecutive negative NP/OP PCR tests, healthcare professional clearance, or symptom resolution. Mobile phlebotomists in the prospective study collected whole blood, serum and a nasopharyngeal or oropharyngeal swab from every participant. Prospective study participants could optionally give additional blood draws and questionnaires over a roughly two-month period. Before DNA extraction, blood samples from the prospective study were shipped at room temperature or frozen.

The data are from a study of blood T cell repertoires in COVID-19 (dated by TCRdb to the early 2020s). Context from the whole study: Collaborator samples came from the United States, Italy and Spain and covered acute and convalescent phases of COVID-19. The samples were drawn from the first 160 participants of the ongoing ImmuneRACE study and from roughly 1,300 subjects provided by 6 global collaborators. A freely available public database, intended as a resource for researchers studying the immune response to SARS-CoV-2, is where the repertoires were released. The prospective study material was composed of cDNA or gDNA derived from T cells, B-cell-depleted T cells, or PBMCs. Subjects who had been exposed to COVID-19, were actively infected with it, or had recovered from it provided the deeply sampled blood TCRbeta repertoires that made up the dataset. The sample metadata nearly always contained a de-identified subject ID, COVID-19 status, age in years and sex. Where HLA class I and class II types were available, the types were taken from metadata supplied by the sample provider, not from assay-based typing.

The CDR3 sequence holds 13 residues, the cysteine and phenylalanine included. Here the CDR3 DNA is all that survives: 39 bases in frame from base 1. V is clipped by 3 bases and J by 4 bases, and the sequence between their germline boundaries is 9 bases long. From the germline V gene (reference sequence), CDR1 is MNHEY and CDR2 is SMNVEV. The investigation overall reported the following: How much clinical and demographic metadata was included differed by source and by participant, and the metadata was provided uncurated.

TCRbeta CDR3 regions were amplified from genomic DNA using the immunoSEQ Assay, a bias-controlled multiplex PCR. As for the authors' bioinformatics: The number of nucleated cells in each sample was estimated by amplification of reference gene primers within the assay. To quantify the absolute abundance of each unique TCRbeta CDR3 rearrangement, sequence reads were collapsed and filtered. Productive Simpson clonality was computed per sample as the square root of Simpson's diversity index over productive rearrangements. Sourced from immuneACCESS, this table was stored by TCRdb with only in-frame sequences that have V and J called. A share of the clones is absent; for the studies checked, an unresolved V gene accounts for under half, and the remainder has no known explanation. The DNA gave D and trimming, while V, J and clone size come from that table. The sample table shows 300,000 or so clones, and 70% to 90% are seen once. The top ten clones comprise around 9.3% of the sample.

This clonotype originated in a woman under 30 who had recovered from COVID-19. Sequenced material: PBMCs or T cells enriched from blood (not recorded which). The rearrangement combines TRBV27 with TRBJ1-1; the D gene is perhaps TRBD1, on 6 matching bases. The DNA sequence follows: TGTGCCAGCAGTTTGGGGGGGGCCACTGAAGCTTTCTTT. The translation is CASSLGGATEAFF.